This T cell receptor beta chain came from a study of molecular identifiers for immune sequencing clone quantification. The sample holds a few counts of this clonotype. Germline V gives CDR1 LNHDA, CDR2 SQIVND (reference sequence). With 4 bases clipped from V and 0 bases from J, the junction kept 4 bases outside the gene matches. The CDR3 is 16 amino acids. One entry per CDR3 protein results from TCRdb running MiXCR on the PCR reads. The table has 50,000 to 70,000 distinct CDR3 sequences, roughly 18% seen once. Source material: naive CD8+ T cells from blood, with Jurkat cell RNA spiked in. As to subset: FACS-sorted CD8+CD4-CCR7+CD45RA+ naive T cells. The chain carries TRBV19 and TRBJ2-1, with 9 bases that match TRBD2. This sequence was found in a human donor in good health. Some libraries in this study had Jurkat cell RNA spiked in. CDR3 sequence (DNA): TGTGCCAGTAGTACTAGCGGGGTTAGCTCCTACAATGAGCAGTTCTTC. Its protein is CASSTSGVSSYNEQFF.